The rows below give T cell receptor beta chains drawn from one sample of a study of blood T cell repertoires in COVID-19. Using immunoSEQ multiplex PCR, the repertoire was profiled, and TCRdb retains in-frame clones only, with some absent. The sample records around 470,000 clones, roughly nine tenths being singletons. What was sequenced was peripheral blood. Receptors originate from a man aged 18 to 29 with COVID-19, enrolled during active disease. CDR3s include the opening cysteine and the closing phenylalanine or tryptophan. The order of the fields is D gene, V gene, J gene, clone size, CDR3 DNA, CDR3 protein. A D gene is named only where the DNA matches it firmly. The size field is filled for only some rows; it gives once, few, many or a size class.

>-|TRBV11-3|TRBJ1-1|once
TGTGCCAGCAGCGGGAGGAGTGGGAACACTGAAGCTTTCTTT
CASSGRSGNTEAFF
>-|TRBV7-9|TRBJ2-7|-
TGTGCCAGCAGCTTAGAAGCTGGGAGCTCCTACGAGCAGTACTTC
CASSLEAGSSYEQYF
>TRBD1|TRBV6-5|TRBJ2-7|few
TGTGCCAGCAGCCCCCCGGGACAGGAAGGGGGCGAGCAGTACTTC
CASSPPGQEGGEQYF
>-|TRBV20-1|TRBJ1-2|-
TGCAGTGCTAGTGAGGAGGGGTACACCAACTATGGCTACACCTTC
CSASEEGYTNYGYTF
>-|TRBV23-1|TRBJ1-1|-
TGCGCCAACGGGCCGGGGACTGAAGCTTTCTTT
CANGPGTEAFF
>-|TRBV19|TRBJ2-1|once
TGTGCCAGTAGTATAGTTCACTCGTCGACAGATAATGAGCAGTTCTTC
CASSIVHSSTDNEQFF
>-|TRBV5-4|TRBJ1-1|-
TGTGCCAGCAGCCGAGGGGGGGTGAACACTGAAGCTTTCTTT
CASSRGGVNTEAFF
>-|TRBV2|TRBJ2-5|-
TGTGCCAGCAGTGACGGACTTCGCGCGGAGACCCAGTACTTC
CASSDGLRAETQYF
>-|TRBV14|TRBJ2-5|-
TGTGCCAGCAGCCAAGGCCCGGAGCAAGAGACCCAGTACTTC
CASSQGPEQETQYF
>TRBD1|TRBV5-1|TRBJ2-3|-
TGCGCCAGCAGCCTTTTTGGACAGGCAACAGATACGCAGTATTTT
CASSLFGQATDTQYF
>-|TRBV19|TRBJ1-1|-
TGTGCCAGTACCCCGGGGGGGGGTGGTGGAACTGAAGCTTTCTTT
CASTPGGGGGTEAFF
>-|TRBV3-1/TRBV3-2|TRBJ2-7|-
TGTGCCAGCAGCCAGGGCTCAAACTACGAGCAGTACTTC
CASSQGSNYEQYF
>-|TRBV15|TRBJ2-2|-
TGTGCCACCAGCAGGGACACCAACACCGGGGAGCTGTTTTTT
CATSRDTNTGELFF
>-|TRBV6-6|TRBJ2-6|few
TGTGCCAGCAGTCTGACAATCGTGGGCTCTGGGGCCAACGTCCTGACTTTC
CASSLTIVGSGANVLTF
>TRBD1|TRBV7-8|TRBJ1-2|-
TGTGCCAGCAGCTCTTACAGGGGGTACCCTAACTATGGCTACACCTTC
CASSSYRGYPNYGYTF
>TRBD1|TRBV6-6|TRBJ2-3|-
TGTGCCAGCAGTACGGGACAGGTGGGGTCAGATACGCAGTATTTT
CASSTGQVGSDTQYF
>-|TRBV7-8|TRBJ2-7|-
TGTGCCAGCAGCTTAGTGGATAGCGGCTACGAGCAGTACTTC
CASSLVDSGYEQYF
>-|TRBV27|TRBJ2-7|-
TGTGCCAGCAGTTTGGACGGACAGCTCTCCTACGAGCAGTACTTC
CASSLDGQLSYEQYF
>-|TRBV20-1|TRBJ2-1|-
TGCAGTGCTAGTCGGGAATTCTTAAATGAGCAGTTCTTC
CSASREFLNEQFF
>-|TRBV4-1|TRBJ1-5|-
TGCGCCAGCAGCCAAGACAGGGGAAGCAATCAGCCCCAGCATTTT
CASSQDRGSNQPQHF
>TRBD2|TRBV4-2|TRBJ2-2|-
TGTGCCAGCAGCCAAGAGACTAGCGGGAGGGTGAACACCGGGGAGCTGTTTTTT
CASSQETSGRVNTGELFF
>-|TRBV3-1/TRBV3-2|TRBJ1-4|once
TGTGCCAGCAGCCAAGATTCTAACTCCTGGAGAAGGGAAAAACTGTTTTTT
CASSQDSNSWRREKLFF
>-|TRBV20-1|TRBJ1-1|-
TGCAGTGCCCTCTCTGCGGGTTGGGCCTTT
CSALSAGWAF
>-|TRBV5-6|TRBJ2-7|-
TGTGCCAGCAGCGTGCTCAGGGGCCACGAGCAGTACTTC
CASSVLRGHEQYF
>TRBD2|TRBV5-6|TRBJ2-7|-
TGTGCCAGCAGCCGACTTCAACTAGCGGGAGACGACGAGCAGTACTTC
CASSRLQLAGDDEQYF
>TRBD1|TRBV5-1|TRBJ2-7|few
TGCGCCAGCAGCCACGGACAGGGTGATTGGTACGAGCAGTACTTC
CASSHGQGDWYEQYF
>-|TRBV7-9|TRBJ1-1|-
TGTGCCAGCACCGAGGAGGGGAACACTGAAGCTTTCTTT
CASTEEGNTEAFF
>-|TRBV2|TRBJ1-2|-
TGTGCCAGCAGCACCCGGGGGGTTAACTATGGCTACACCTTC
CASSTRGVNYGYTF
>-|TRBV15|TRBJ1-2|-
TGTGCCACCAGCAGAGACGGTAACTATGGCTACACCTTC
CATSRDGNYGYTF
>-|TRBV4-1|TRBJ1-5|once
TGCGCCAGCAGCCAAGAACGGGTCAATCAGCCCCAGCATTTT
CASSQERVNQPQHF
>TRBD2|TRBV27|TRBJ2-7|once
TGTGCCAGCAGTTGGACTAGCGGGAGCTACGAGCAGTACTTC
CASSWTSGSYEQYF
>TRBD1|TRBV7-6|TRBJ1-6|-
TGTGCCAGCAGCTTAGCGGAAGGGGGCAGAAATTCACCCCTCCACTTT
CASSLAEGGRNSPLHF
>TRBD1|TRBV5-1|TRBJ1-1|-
TGCGCCACAAGGACAGGGGTGGTGAACACTGAAGCTTTCTTT
CATRTGVVNTEAFF
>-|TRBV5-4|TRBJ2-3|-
TGTGCCAGCAGCTTGGAGGGGGGGGTCACAGATACGCAGTATTTT
CASSLEGGVTDTQYF
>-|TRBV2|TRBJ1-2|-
TGTGCCAGCAGTGAATTCGAGCGGGGCTACACCTTC
CASSEFERGYTF
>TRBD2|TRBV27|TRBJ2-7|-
TGTGCCAGCAGTCCAGGACTAGCGGGGAAAGAGCAGTACTTC
CASSPGLAGKEQYF
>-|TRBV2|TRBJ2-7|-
TGTGCCAGCACCATCTACGAGCAGTACTTC
CASTIYEQYF
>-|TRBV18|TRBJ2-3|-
TGTGCCAGCTCACCTGGGCAGGAAAGCCACCCAGATACGCAGTATTTT
CASSPGQESHPDTQYF
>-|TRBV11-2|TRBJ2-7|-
TGTGCCAGCAGCTTAGGAGGCTCCTACGAGCAGTACTTC
CASSLGGSYEQYF
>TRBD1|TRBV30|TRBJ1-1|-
TGTGCCTGGAGTCCCTTGGACAGGGGAGACACTGAAGCTTTCTTT
CAWSPLDRGDTEAFF
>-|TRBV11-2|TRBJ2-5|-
TGTGCCAGCAGCTACGGAGGAGCCGAGACCCAGTACTTC
CASSYGGAETQYF
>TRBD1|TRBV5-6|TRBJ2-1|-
TGTGCCAGCAGCTCCCGGACAGGGGATGAGCAGTTCTTC
CASSSRTGDEQFF
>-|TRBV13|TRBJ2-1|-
TGTGCCAGCAGCATTAGCGGATCACACAATGAGCAGTTCTTC
CASSISGSHNEQFF
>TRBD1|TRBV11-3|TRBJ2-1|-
TGTGCCAGCAGCTCCGGCTCGGGACAGGGTTCCAATGAGCAGTTCTTC
CASSSGSGQGSNEQFF
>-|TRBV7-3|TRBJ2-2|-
TGTGCCAGCAGCTTAGAAGCGTCGAACACCGGGGAGCTGTTTTTT
CASSLEASNTGELFF
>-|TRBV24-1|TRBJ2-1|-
TGTGCCACCAGTGGCAGGGACAATGAGCAGTTCTTC
CATSGRDNEQFF
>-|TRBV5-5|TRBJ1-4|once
TGTGCCAGCAGCTTGAGCGGGGGGCGTACCGGGACCTCAGAAAAACTGTTTTTT
CASSLSGGRTGTSEKLFF
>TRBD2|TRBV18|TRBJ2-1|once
TGTGCCAGCTCCCAGGAAATAGCGGGGGGGCCTACCGAGCAGTTCTTC
CASSQEIAGGPTEQFF
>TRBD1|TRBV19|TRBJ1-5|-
TGTGCCAGTAGTGAACATCGGGACAGTAGCAATCAGCCCCAGCATTTT
CASSEHRDSSNQPQHF
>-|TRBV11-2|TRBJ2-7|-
TGTGCCAGCAGCTTAGTGGGCGGGGAGAGTTACGAGCAGTACTTC
CASSLVGGESYEQYF
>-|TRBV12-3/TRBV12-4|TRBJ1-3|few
TGTGCCAGCAGTGTACAGAGTGGAAACACCATATATTTT
CASSVQSGNTIYF
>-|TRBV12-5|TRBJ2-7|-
TGTGCTAGTGGCGCTGGGAAGGAGGACGAGCAGTACTTC
CASGAGKEDEQYF
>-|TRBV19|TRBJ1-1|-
TGTGCCAGTAGTCCCCCCGTTGTTGCGCTCAGGCGAAACACTGAAGCTTTCTTT
CASSPPVVALRRNTEAFF
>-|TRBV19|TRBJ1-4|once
TGTGCCAGTAGTATCCGGCCGGAGGATAATGAAAAACTGTTTTTT
CASSIRPEDNEKLFF
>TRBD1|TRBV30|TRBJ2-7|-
TGTGCCTGGAACGTACAGGGGGCCTACGAGCAGTACTTC
CAWNVQGAYEQYF
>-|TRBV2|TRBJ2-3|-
TGTGCCACCACGACCCTCGAGGGAAGCACAGATACGCAGTATTTT
CATTTLEGSTDTQYF
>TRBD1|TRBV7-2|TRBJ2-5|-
TGTGCCAGCAGCATGACAGGGGGAGGAGAGACCCAGTACTTC
CASSMTGGGETQYF